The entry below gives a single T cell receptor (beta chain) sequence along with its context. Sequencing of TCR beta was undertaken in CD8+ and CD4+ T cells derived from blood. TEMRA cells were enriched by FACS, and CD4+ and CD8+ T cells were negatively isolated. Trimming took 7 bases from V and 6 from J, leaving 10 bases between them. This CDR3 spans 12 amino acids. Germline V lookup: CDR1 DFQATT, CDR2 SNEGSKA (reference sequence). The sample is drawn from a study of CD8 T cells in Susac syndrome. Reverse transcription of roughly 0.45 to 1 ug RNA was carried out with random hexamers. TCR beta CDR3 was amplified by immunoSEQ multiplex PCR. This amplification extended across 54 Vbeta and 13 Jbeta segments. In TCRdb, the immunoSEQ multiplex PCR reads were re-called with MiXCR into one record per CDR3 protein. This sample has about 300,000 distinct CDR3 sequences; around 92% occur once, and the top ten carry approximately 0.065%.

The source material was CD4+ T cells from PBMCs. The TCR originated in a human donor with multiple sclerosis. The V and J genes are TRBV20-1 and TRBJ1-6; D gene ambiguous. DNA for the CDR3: TGCAGTGAGGAGGTAGCTAATTCACCCCTCCACTTT. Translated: CSEEVANSPLHF.